The rows below give T cell receptor beta chains drawn from one sample of a study of cytomegalovirus exposure and HLA in healthy donors. The protocol was immunoSEQ multiplex PCR, while the TCRdb copy is restricted to in-frame clones and leaves out a portion. The table records about 110,000 clones, roughly 90% of them present only once. Sequences were obtained from PBMCs. The receptors derive from a woman aged 18-29 years in good health and CMV-seropositive. Each CDR3 is given with its conserved first and last residue.

v_call	j_call	cdr3_aa
TRBV2	TRBJ2-2	CASSTDGANTGELFF
TRBV29-1	TRBJ1-2	CSVRPADREGYTF
TRBV6-1	TRBJ2-4	CASSPQDIAKNIQYF
TRBV4-2	TRBJ1-5	CASSQLRIGTDNQPQHF
TRBV15	TRBJ1-4	CATSRARDRGLTNEKLFF
TRBV1	TRBJ1-1	CTSNGENTEAFF
TRBV14	TRBJ2-5	CASSQDYRETQYF
TRBV16	TRBJ1-5	CARRTPQHF
TRBV6-5	TRBJ2-5	CASSTATGATETQYF
TRBV29-1	TRBJ1-2	CSVGQSYGYTF
TRBV29-1	TRBJ1-1	CSVGDTEAFF
TRBV7-9	TRBJ2-4	CASSLAKTAQINIQYF
TRBV5-1	TRBJ2-5	CASSLDRGGETQYF
TRBV12-5	TRBJ2-3	CASPVPRFADTQYF
TRBV4-1	TRBJ1-5	CASSQEGQGGNQPQHF
TRBV29-1	TRBJ1-2	CSVQIPITGKLYGYTF
TRBV18	TRBJ2-5	CASSTRSGGPGSRETQYF
TRBV5-6	TRBJ1-6	CASSSLMGQVYSPLHF
TRBV4-1	TRBJ1-6	CASSQDSGFKGSSYNSPLHF
TRBV9	TRBJ1-3	CASSIRDRGGNTIYF
TRBV7-6	TRBJ1-1	CASSLAGGYTEAFF
TRBV5-1	TRBJ2-3	CASSITSTDTQYF
TRBV6-5	TRBJ1-2	CASSLGQGVVYGYTF
TRBV10-3	TRBJ1-2	CAISESAGDGYTF
TRBV27	TRBJ1-1	CASSFNYGTEAFF
TRBV9	TRBJ1-1	CASSVLAGGVNTEAFF
TRBV18	TRBJ1-6	CASSPPPGVLGPPLHF
TRBV6-1	TRBJ1-6	CATYKSSYNSPLHF
TRBV7-7	TRBJ2-7	CASSLGPVTSGLTYEQYF
TRBV7-9	TRBJ1-3	CASSLATGGNGNTIYF
TRBV5-1	TRBJ2-3	CASSLGSTSGDTDTQYF
TRBV28	TRBJ1-5	CASSPTLNRYNQPQHF
TRBV9	TRBJ1-2	CASSGRDYGYTF
TRBV10-3	TRBJ2-3	CAISDWDREASDTQYF
TRBV10-1	TRBJ2-2	CASSRDSGSTGELFF
TRBV7-6	TRBJ2-5	CASSLPRGGETQYF
TRBV7-9	TRBJ2-3	CASSLSAGDTDTQYF
TRBV4-3	TRBJ2-1	CASSRLAGEYNEQFF
TRBV19	TRBJ1-2	CASSIGPGPYGYTF
TRBV29-1	TRBJ2-2	CSVDRAGELFF
TRBV6-1	TRBJ1-4	CASIRDSYEKLFF
TRBV7-2	TRBJ2-7	CASSFTWGGSSYEQYF
TRBV5-1	TRBJ2-1	CASSYRVGTGDNEQFF
TRBV7-9	TRBJ2-1	CASSPDYHLRNEQFF
TRBV9	TRBJ1-5	CASSVEARWNQPQHF
TRBV2	TRBJ2-3	CASREDRDDTQYF
TRBV7-8	TRBJ2-7	CASSLVGTEAFPRYEQYF
TRBV10-2	TRBJ1-2	CASTQGEKGYTF
TRBV6-1	TRBJ2-5	CASKDQRGHQETQYF
TRBV6-6	TRBJ2-5	CASRALGTGRATQYF
TRBV7-2	TRBJ1-4	CASSQAPGGGEKLFF
TRBV27	TRBJ2-1	CASSIGQASYNEQFF
TRBV4-3	TRBJ2-1	CASSQFLSPGRGAYNEQFF